The sequence of this TCR beta chain was determined in a study of regulatory T cells in long-lasting Graves disease. Study-level results: Favored usage of TRBV28, TRBJ1-2 and TRBJ2-5 was recorded in persistent disease.

Arm-PCR of CDR3 regions and iRepertoire HTBI primers were the basis on which TCR beta libraries were built. TCRdb recomputed calls from the multiplex PCR reads with MiXCR, one row per CDR3 protein. The sample contains 390,000 or so distinct CDR3 sequences, roughly 12% of which appear only once. Time point in this sample: newly diagnosed GD, antithyroid drugs for less than 3 months. Making the TCR library involved RNA that had been extracted from PBMCs. Xi'an, China, was home to the endocrinology department that provided patients. This clonotype was detected ten times or more. What it binds is not known. Germline-derived CDR1 and CDR2 are SGHAT and FQDESV (reference sequence). The trim removed 8 bases at V and 3 bases at J, leaving 6 bases unmatched. The CDR3 length is 13 residues. This sample was also put to use in a study of T cells in Graves' hyperthyroidism and ophthalmopathy. That paper states: With the HTBI primer set, the TCR CDR3 went through a first round of RT-PCR.

Sequenced material: peripheral blood mononuclear cells (PBMCs), taken at new diagnosis, from a patient treated with antithyroid drugs. The chain employs TRBV11-1 and TRBJ2-5, with TRBD1 identical over 7 bases. The clonotype comes from a woman between 18 and 30 years old with Graves disease. The chain's CDR3 is CASSRGQEETQYF. The CDR3 bases are TGTGCCAGCTCGAGGGGGCAAGAAGAGACCCAGTACTTC.